Detailed here is one T cell receptor beta chain. Unique molecular identifiers were attached to individual cDNA molecules. TCRdb reprocessed the 5' RACE reads with MiXCR, giving one entry per CDR3 protein. The top ten clones hold 4.4% of a sample with tens of thousands of distinct CDR3 sequences, approximately 12% of them seen once. This specimen belongs to a study of early T cells in non-severe SARS-CoV-2 infection. V dropped 3 bases and J dropped 2; count of bases not matched to a gene: 1. This CDR3 has 14 amino acids. The germline V gene encodes CDR1 MNHNS and CDR2 SASEGT. The TCR comes from an adult who was a healthcare worker with PCR-confirmed SARS-CoV-2 infection or an uninfected control (not recorded which). The chain joins TRBV6-1 to TRBJ2-7; TRBD1 matches at 10 bases. The sample in question was whole blood, obtained at baseline. The CDR3, as DNA: TGTGCCAGCAGTGAGGGGACAGGGGCCTACGAGCAGTACTTC. Its protein is CASSEGTGAYEQYF.